The present entry profiles one T cell receptor beta chain with its context. The data were obtained in a study of blood T cell repertoires in COVID-19. Study background: Both acute and convalescent COVID-19 samples were obtained from the United States, Italy and Spain. Sample material is recorded as cDNA or gDNA derived from T cells, B-cell-depleted T cells, or PBMCs.

In the study's own analysis: Amplification from reference gene primers served as the basis for estimated nucleated cell counts. Libraries were prepared by immunoSEQ multiplex PCR; TCRdb keeps only in-frame clonotypes and omits some of them. V and J calls and clone size follow that table, whereas D and trimming were derived from the DNA. The sample carries over 70,000 clones, 77% recorded once. Seattle's cohort entered during active infection and was followed longitudinally. The receptor was derived from a man in his 70s with COVID-19, enrolled during active disease. Sample: peripheral blood.

CDR3 protein: CASRPGLAGTDTQYF. CDR3 in DNA: TGCGCCAGCAGACCCGGACTAGCGGGCACAGATACGCAGTATTTT. This rearrangement joins TRBV10-2 to TRBJ2-3, with 10 bases matching TRBD2. The CDR3 spans 15 residues. Looked up from germline, CDR1 is WSHSY and CDR2 is SAAADI. With 6 bases clipped from V and 1 base from J, the junction kept 4 bases outside the gene matches.